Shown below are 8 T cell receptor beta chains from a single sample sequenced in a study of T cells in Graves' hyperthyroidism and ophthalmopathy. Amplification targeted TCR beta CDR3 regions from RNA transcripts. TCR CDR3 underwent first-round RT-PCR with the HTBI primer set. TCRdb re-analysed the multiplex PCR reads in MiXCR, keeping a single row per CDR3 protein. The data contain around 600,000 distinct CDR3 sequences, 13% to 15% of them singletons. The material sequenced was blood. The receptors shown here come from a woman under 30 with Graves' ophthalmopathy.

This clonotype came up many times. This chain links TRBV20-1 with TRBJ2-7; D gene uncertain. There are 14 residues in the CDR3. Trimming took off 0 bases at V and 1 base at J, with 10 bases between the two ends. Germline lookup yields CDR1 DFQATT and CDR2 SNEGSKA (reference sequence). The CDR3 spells CSARDLDGSYEQYF. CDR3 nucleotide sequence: TGCAGTGCTAGAGATCTGGACGGGTCCTACGAGCAGTACTTC.

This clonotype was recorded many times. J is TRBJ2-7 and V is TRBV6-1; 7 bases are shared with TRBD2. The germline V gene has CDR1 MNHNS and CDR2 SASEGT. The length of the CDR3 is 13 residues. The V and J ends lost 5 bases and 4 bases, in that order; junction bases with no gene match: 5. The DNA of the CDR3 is TGTGCCAGCAGTCTAGCGGACGGTTACGAGCAGTACTTC. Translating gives CASSLADGYEQYF.

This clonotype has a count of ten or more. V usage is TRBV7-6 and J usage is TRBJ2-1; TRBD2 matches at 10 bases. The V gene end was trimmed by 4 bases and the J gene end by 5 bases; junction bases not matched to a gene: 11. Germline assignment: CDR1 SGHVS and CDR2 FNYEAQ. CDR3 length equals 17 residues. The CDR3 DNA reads TGTGCCAGCAGCTCCGAACAACTAGCGGGATATCACAATGAGCAGTTCTTC. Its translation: CASSSEQLAGYHNEQFF.

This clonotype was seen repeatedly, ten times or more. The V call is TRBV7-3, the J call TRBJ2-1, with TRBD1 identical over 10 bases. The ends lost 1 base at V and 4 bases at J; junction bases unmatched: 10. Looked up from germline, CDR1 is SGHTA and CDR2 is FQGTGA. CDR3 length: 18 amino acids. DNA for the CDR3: TGTGCCAGCAGCTTAAGTCCGCCGGACAGGGGGTCATACAATGAGCAGTTCTTC. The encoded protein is CASSLSPPDRGSYNEQFF. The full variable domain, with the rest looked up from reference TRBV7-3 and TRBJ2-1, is GAGVSQTPSNKVTEKGKYVELRCDPISGHTALYWYRQSLGQGPEFLIYFQGTGAADDSGLPNDRFFAVRPEGSVSTLKIQRTERGDSAVYLCASSLSPPDRGSYNEQFFGPGTRLTVL.

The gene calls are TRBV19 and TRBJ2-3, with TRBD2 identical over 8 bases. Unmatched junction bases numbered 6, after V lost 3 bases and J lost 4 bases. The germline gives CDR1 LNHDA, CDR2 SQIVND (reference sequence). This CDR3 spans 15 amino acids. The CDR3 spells CASSIPGGSSDTQYF. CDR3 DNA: TGTGCCAGTAGTATTCCGGGAGGGTCTTCAGATACGCAGTATTTT.

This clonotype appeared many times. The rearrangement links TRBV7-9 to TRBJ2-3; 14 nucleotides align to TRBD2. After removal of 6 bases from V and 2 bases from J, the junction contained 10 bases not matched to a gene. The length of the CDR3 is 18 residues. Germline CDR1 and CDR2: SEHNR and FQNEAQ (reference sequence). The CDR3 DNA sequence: TGTGCCAGCAGGCGGGCGAGACTAGCGGGAGGGAACACAGATACGCAGTATTTT. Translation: CASRRARLAGGNTDTQYF.

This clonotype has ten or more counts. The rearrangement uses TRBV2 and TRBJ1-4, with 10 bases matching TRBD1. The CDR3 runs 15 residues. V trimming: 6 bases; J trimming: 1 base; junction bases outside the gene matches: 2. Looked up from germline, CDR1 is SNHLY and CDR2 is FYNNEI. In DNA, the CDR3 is TGTGCCAGCAGGAGGACAGGGGGAACTAATGAAAAACTGTTTTTT. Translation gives CASRRTGGTNEKLFF. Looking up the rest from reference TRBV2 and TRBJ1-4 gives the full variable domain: EPEVTQTPSHQVTQMGQEVILRCVPISNHLYFYWYRQILGQKVEFLVSFYNNEISEKSEIFDDQFSVERPDGSNFTLKIRSTKLEDSAMYFCASRRTGGTNEKLFFGSGTQLSVL.

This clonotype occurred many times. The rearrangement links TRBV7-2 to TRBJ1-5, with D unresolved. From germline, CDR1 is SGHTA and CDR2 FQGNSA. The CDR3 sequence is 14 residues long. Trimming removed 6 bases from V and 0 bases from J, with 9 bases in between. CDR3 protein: CASSPGFSNQPQHF. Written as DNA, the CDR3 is TGTGCCAGCAGTCCGGGGTTTAGCAATCAGCCCCAGCATTTT.